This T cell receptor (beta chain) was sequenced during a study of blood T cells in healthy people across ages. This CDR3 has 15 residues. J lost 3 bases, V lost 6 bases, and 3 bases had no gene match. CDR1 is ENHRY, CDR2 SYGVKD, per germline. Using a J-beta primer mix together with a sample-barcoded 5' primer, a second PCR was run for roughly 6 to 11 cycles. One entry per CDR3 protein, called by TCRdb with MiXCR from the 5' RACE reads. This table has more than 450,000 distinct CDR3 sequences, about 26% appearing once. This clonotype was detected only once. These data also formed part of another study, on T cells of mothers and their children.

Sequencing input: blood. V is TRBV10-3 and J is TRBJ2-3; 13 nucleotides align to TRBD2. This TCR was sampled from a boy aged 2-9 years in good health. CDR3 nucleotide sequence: TGTGCCATCAGCCTGGGACTAGCGGGAACAGATACGCAGTATTTT. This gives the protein CAISLGLAGTDTQYF.